The 27 T cell receptor beta chains below all came from one sample that was sequenced in a study of CD8+ T cells in alopecia areata. Sorting relied on CD4, CD8alpha, NKG2D, NKG2ACE and other markers applied to pooled cutaneous lymph node cells. Reverse transcribed after extraction, RNA yielded cDNA as the sequencing template. This table comes from immunoSEQ multiplex PCR, and its TCRdb copy is limited to in-frame clones, with some not included. The record shows around 18,000 clones for this sample, with no singletons present. Specimen: CD8+ T cells sorted from a lymph node. The receptor set was obtained from a C3H/HeJ mouse with alopecia areata. Mice of this strain are of MHC haplotype H2-k.

Points on this clone: At residue 13, the TCRdb protein and translated DNA are inconsistent; the protein given comes from the DNA. Gene names are mouse gene names. The observed sequence ends 3 residues before the CDR3 terminus, with the missing tail filled in from the germline J gene. The chain has TRBV16 and TRBJ1-3, with a possible D match to TRBD1 (6 bases). Germline CDR1 and CDR2: SGHSA and FRNQAP. This CDR3 has 16 residues. Trimming left V 0 bases short and J 0 bases short, with 9 bases between. The CDR3 sequence: CASSLESDSSGNTLYF. The CDR3 DNA, read in part, is TGTGCAAGCAGCTTAGAGTCGGACAGTTCTGGAAATACG.

This clone was seen repeatedly, ten times or more. Genes here carry mouse names. The read ends 4 residues shy of where the CDR3 ends; the end is completed using the germline J gene. The V gene is TRBV31, the J gene TRBJ2-3, with D possibly matching TRBD1 (7 bases). CDR1 and CDR2 from the germline V gene are GKSSPN and SITVG. The CDR3 covers 15 residues. The V end lost 0 bases, the J end lost 0 bases, and 10 bases lay between the germline ends. CDR3 residues: CAWSLEGASAETLYF. The part of the CDR3 DNA that was read is TGTGCCTGGAGTCTAGAGGGGGCTAGTGCAGAA. The entire variable domain, with the rest obtained from reference TRBV31 and TRBJ2-3, is as follows: AQTIHQWPVAEIKAVGSPLSLGCTIKGKSSPNLYWYWQATGGTLQQLFYSITVGQVESVVQLNLSASRPKDDQFILSTEKLLLSHSGFYLCAWSLEGASAETLYFGSGTRLTVL.

As concerns this clone: Germline and genes: mouse. With the read ending 4 residues before the CDR3 end, the germline J gene is used to fill in that end. This chain links TRBV13-2 with TRBJ1-4; TRBD1 is a possible D gene (6 bases). The CDR3 consists of 15 residues. Trimming took off 1 base at V and 3 bases at J, with 10 bases between the two ends. Germline V gene lookup returns CDR1 NNHNN and CDR2 SYGAGS (reference sequence). The CDR3 here is CASGDQQGTNERLFF. CDR3 DNA, as far as it was read: TGTGCCAGCGGTGATCAGCAGGGGACCAACGAA.

There are many counts of this clone. Gene names are the mouse ones. The CDR3 goes on 4 residues after the read ends, and that part is filled in from the germline J gene. The chain employs TRBV19 and TRBJ2-1; 8 bases line up with TRBD2. CDR3 size: 14 residues. Germline lookup yields CDR1 FNHDT and CDR2 SITEND (reference sequence). Trimming took 5 bases from V and 3 from J; bases not matched to a gene: 4. The CDR3 protein is CASRNWGTYAEQFF. Partial CDR3 DNA: TGTGCCAGCAGGAACTGGGGGACCTATGCT.

Note on this clone: The gene names given are mouse names. The CDR3 is cut off 4 residues early in the read; its end comes from the germline J gene. The rearrangement links TRBV13-2 to TRBJ2-7; 12 bases map to TRBD2. The CDR3 covers 15 residues. The germline V gene has CDR1 NNHNN and CDR2 SYGAGS (reference sequence). The CDR3 region is CASGAPDWGGYEQYF. The CDR3 bases that were read are TGTGCCAGCGGTGCCCCGGACTGGGGGGGTTAT.

A few counts support this clone. Mouse names are used for the genes. The CDR3 goes on 4 residues after the read ends, and that part is filled in from the germline J gene. This chain links TRBV16 with TRBJ2-3, with 8 bases identical to TRBD2. Losses at the gene ends were 2 bases for V and 0 bases for J; bases not matched to a gene: 1. Germline V gene sequence: CDR1 SGHSA, CDR2 FRNQAP. The CDR3 is 15 amino acids. CDR3 region: CASSLTGGSAETLYF. CDR3 DNA, as far as it was read: TGTGCAAGCAGCTTAACTGGGGGCAGTGCAGAA. Full variable domain (remainder filled in from reference TRBV16 and TRBJ2-3): NAGVIQTPRHKVTGKGQEATLWCEPISGHSAVFWYRQTIVQGLEFLTYFRNQAPIDDSGMPKERFSAQMPNQSHSTLKIQSTQPQDSAVYLCASSLTGGSAETLYFGSGTRLTVL.

This clone was counted between two and nine times. Gene names are mouse gene names. The CDR3 end is not reached by the read, which stops 4 residues before it; the germline J gene fills it in. The gene calls are TRBV16 and TRBJ2-7; no definite D call. Germline V lookup: CDR1 SGHSA, CDR2 FRNQAP. The CDR3 is 11 amino acids. CDR3: CASSLTYEQYF. Partial CDR3 DNA: TGTGCAAGCAGCTTAACTTAT.

To note about this clone: Gene names are mouse gene names. The sequence runs out 4 residues before the end of the CDR3; the remainder is reconstructed from the germline J gene. This rearrangement joins TRBV13-3 to TRBJ2-3; 10 nucleotides align to TRBD2. V lost 5 bases, J lost 0 bases, and 0 bases stayed unmatched. The CDR3 spans 14 residues. Looked up from germline, CDR1 is NNHDY and CDR2 is SYVADS. CDR3 residues: CASRGLGSAETLYF. CDR3 DNA, as far as it was read: TGTGCCAGCAGGGGACTGGGGAGTGCAGAA.

As for this clone: Gene names and germline match the mouse. The CDR3 end is not reached by the read, which stops 4 residues before it; the germline J gene fills it in. V usage is TRBV13-3 and J usage is TRBJ1-4, with 7 positions matching TRBD1. This CDR3 is 14 amino acids long. J was trimmed by 3 bases and V by 3 bases; bases with no gene match: 2. Germline V gene data show CDR1 as NNHDY and CDR2 as SYVADS. CDR3 DNA, as far as it was read: TGTGCCAGCAGTGGGGGGACAGCCAACGAA. This encodes CASSGGTANE. From start to end, the CDR3 is CASSGGTANERLFF.

This clone has ten or more counts. Gene names and germline match the mouse. The read falls 4 residues short of the CDR3 end, and the missing part is taken from the germline J gene. The chain combines TRBV1 with TRBJ2-1; 8 bases line up with TRBD2. After removal of 0 bases from V and 6 bases from J, the junction contained 7 bases not matched to a gene. The CDR3 has 16 residues. Germline values: CDR1 NSQYPW, CDR2 LRSPGD (reference sequence). The CDR3 bases that were read are TGCACCTGCAGTGCAGATCTAACTGGGGGAATTGCT. Translating gives CTCSADLTGGIA. The entire CDR3 reads CTCSADLTGGIAEQFF.

Note on this clone: Each gene name is a mouse one. The DNA ends 4 residues before the CDR3 does, and the rest of the CDR3 is filled in from the germline J gene. The chain uses TRBV13-2 and TRBJ2-4, with 8 positions matching TRBD1. The CDR3 spans 16 residues. Germline CDR1 and CDR2: NNHNN and SYGAGS (reference sequence). The V segment lost 2 bases and the J segment 2 bases; nucleotides outside the gene matches: 7. Partial CDR3 DNA: TGTGCCAGCGGTGAAGCAGGGGGCCGGAATCAAAAC. This encodes CASGEAGGRNQN. Given in full, the CDR3 is CASGEAGGRNQNTLYF.

This clone was detected ten times or more. These gene names are mouse names. Read data end 4 residues before the CDR3 end; the end is taken from the germline J gene. This chain links TRBV14 with TRBJ1-2; no reliable D call. The germline gives CDR1 SGHDT, CDR2 FRDEAV. The CDR3 loop spans 11 amino acids. The sequenced part of the CDR3 DNA is TGTGCCAGCAGTTACAGACGC. Translated, it gives CASSYRR. The full CDR3 reads CASSYRRDYTF.

This clone was counted ten times or more. Gene names denote mouse genes. The sequence runs out 4 residues before the end of the CDR3; the remainder is reconstructed from the germline J gene. The rearrangement joins TRBV13-3 to TRBJ2-3, with 10 nucleotides matching TRBD1. Germline V gives CDR1 NNHDY, CDR2 SYVADS. V was pared by 3 bases and J by 3 bases, with 7 bases of the junction left unmatched. The CDR3 is 16 residues long. The CDR3 sequence: CASSASGTGDAETLYF. CDR3 bases read: TGTGCCAGCAGTGCGTCCGGGACAGGGGACGCAGAA.

This clone was seen repeatedly, ten times or more. Gene names are the mouse ones. The sequenced fragment ends 4 residues before the CDR3 boundary, so the rest is inferred from the germline J gene. The V call is TRBV1, the J call TRBJ2-7; tentatively, D is TRBD2 (6 bases). The V gene's germline CDR1 is NSQYPW and CDR2 LRSPGD (reference sequence). There are 13 residues in the CDR3. CDR3 protein: CTCSARDFYEQYF. The sequenced CDR3 bases are TGCACCTGCAGTGCAAGGGACTTTTAT.

The sample holds many counts of this clone. Gene and germline names: mouse. The read comes to an end 4 residues before the CDR3 does, leaving the germline J gene to fill in the end. The V and J genes are TRBV13-2 and TRBJ2-7; TRBD1 matches at 10 bases. The CDR3 consists of 13 residues. Trimming cost V 5 bases and J 2 bases; bases outside gene matches: 1. The V gene's germline CDR1 is NNHNN and CDR2 SYGAGS (reference sequence). CDR3 bases read: TGTGCCAGCGGGGACAGGGGGACCTAT. It encodes CASGDRGTY. The CDR3 as a whole reads CASGDRGTYEQYF.

A few counts support this clone. The germline and genes are mouse ones. The CDR3 end falls 4 residues outside the read, so it is completed with the germline J gene. The chain recombines TRBV5 with TRBJ2-1; 9 bases map to TRBD1. Germline V lookup: CDR1 LGHNA, CDR2 YNLKQL (reference sequence). The CDR3 is made up of 14 amino acids. CDR3 bases read: TGTGCCAGCAGCCAAGAGGGGACAGGGGCT. Translating gives CASSQEGTGA. The entire CDR3 protein reads CASSQEGTGAEQFF.

This clone was seen a few times. Mouse names are used for the genes. The CDR3 extends 4 residues past the end of the read, so its final part is completed from the germline J gene. The chain links TRBV29 to TRBJ1-4; 10 bases fit TRBD1. There are 15 residues in the CDR3. The V gene's germline CDR1 is MSHET and CDR2 SYDVDS. V lost 5 bases and J lost 3; bases outside the gene matches: 3. The DNA read from the CDR3 is TGTGCTAGCAGTCCTGGGACAGGGGCCAACGAA. It yields the protein CASSPGTGANE. The entire CDR3 protein is CASSPGTGANERLFF.

This clone was counted only a few times. The gene symbols are mouse symbols. With the read ending 4 residues before the CDR3 end, the germline J gene is used to fill in that end. This rearrangement joins TRBV16 to TRBJ1-1; no clear D. Germline CDR1 reads SGHSA; CDR2 reads FRNQAP. The CDR3 sequence is 12 residues long. Partial CDR3 DNA: TGTGCAAGCAGCCCTGGGAAACCA. Protein sequence: CASSPGKP. The full-length CDR3 reads as CASSPGKPEVFF.

For this clone: Mouse germline and gene names are used. The read ends 4 residues early relative to the CDR3; the germline J gene fills the gap. The chain employs TRBV13-2 and TRBJ1-1, with D possibly matching TRBD1 (5 bases). Germline values: CDR1 NNHNN, CDR2 SYGAGS (reference sequence). The CDR3 runs 14 residues. Trimming removed 2 bases at V and 0 bases at J, with 8 bases between. The sequenced CDR3 bases are TGTGCCAGCGGTGAGGGCAGGGCAAACACA. As protein: CASGEGRANT. The complete CDR3 protein is CASGEGRANTEVFF.

There are a few counts of this clone. Mouse gene names apply. The CDR3 end falls 4 residues outside the read, so it is completed with the germline J gene. This rearrangement joins TRBV13-2 to TRBJ2-3; 9 bases are a match to TRBD2. With 2 bases clipped from V and 2 bases from J, the junction kept 6 bases outside the gene matches. Germline V CDR1 and CDR2: NNHNN, SYGAGS (reference sequence). The CDR3 is 16 amino acids. The CDR3 loop reads CASGDGPGGDAETLYF. CDR3 bases read: TGTGCCAGCGGTGACGGGCCTGGGGGGGATGCAGAA.

In the case of this clone: Gene names denote mouse genes. Coverage ceases 4 residues before the CDR3 finishes, and the germline J gene fills in the end. V and J are TRBV13-3 and TRBJ2-1; TRBD2 aligns across 8 bases. Germline lookup yields CDR1 NNHDY and CDR2 SYVADS. The V segment lost 2 bases and the J segment 3 bases; nucleotides outside the gene matches: 7. The CDR3 has 16 residues. The sequenced part of the CDR3 DNA is TGTGCCAGCAGTGAGAACTGGGGGAAGGCCTATGCT. Translated: CASSENWGKAYA. The entire CDR3 is CASSENWGKAYAEQFF.

This clone was recorded a few times. Each gene name is a mouse one. The read ends 4 residues before the CDR3 terminus; that terminus is restored from the germline J gene. The V call is TRBV19, the J call TRBJ1-1; D is unclear. The V and J ends lost 4 bases and 1 base respectively, with 5 bases between them. Per germline, CDR1 FNHDT and CDR2 SITEND (reference sequence). This CDR3 region has 12 residues. The CDR3 DNA, read in part, is TGTGCCAGCAGTCCAGAAAACACA. It is translated as CASSPENT. The whole CDR3 reads CASSPENTEVFF.

This clone occurred many times. A much larger clone sits a single nucleotide away, making a read error possible. Genes and germline are mouse. The CDR3 goes on 4 residues after the read ends, and that part is filled in from the germline J gene. The chain links TRBV13-1 to TRBJ1-1; D not resolved. From germline, CDR1 is NSHNY and CDR2 SYGAGN. There are 12 residues in the CDR3. The V and J ends lost 0 bases and 3 bases respectively, with 3 bases between them. Incomplete CDR3 DNA: TGTGCCAGCAGTGATGAGGACACA. Translating gives CASSDEDT. The full CDR3 reads CASSDEDTEVFF.

This clone was found many times. Gene and germline names: mouse. The CDR3 extends 4 residues past the end of the read, so its final part is completed from the germline J gene. This sequence joins TRBV19 and TRBJ2-2; 11 bases match TRBD2. Trimming removed 5 bases from V and 1 base from J; junction bases left unmatched: 4. The CDR3 length is 16 residues. From germline, CDR1 is FNHDT and CDR2 SITEND (reference sequence). The sequenced CDR3 bases are TGTGCCAGCAGCACCGGGACTGGGGGAAACACCGGG. This translates into CASSTGTGGNTG. The entire CDR3 is CASSTGTGGNTGQLYF.

This clone was seen a handful of times. Mouse gene names apply. The read ends 4 residues early relative to the CDR3; the germline J gene fills the gap. The chain joins TRBV17 to TRBJ2-4; 9 bases match TRBD2. Germline loops: CDR1 MNHDT, CDR2 YYDKIL. V dropped 0 bases and J dropped 0; count of bases not matched to a gene: 4. The CDR3 length is 17 residues. The sequenced CDR3 bases are TGTGCTAGCAGTAGAGAGGCTGGGGGGGTGAGTCAAAAC. Translating it yields CASSREAGGVSQN. The entire CDR3 sequence reads CASSREAGGVSQNTLYF. Combining the CDR3 with reference TRBV17 and TRBJ2-4 gives the whole variable domain DTTVKQNPRYKLARVGKPVNLICSQTMNHDTMYWYQKKPNQAPKLLLFYYDKILNREADTFEKFQSSRPNNSFCSLYIGSAGLEYSAMYLCASSREAGGVSQNTLYFGAGTRLSVL.

This clone was seen more than once but under ten times. Gene names denote mouse genes. The CDR3 end lies 4 residues beyond the end of the read and is filled in from the germline J gene. This chain links TRBV19 with TRBJ2-5; 7 bases match TRBD1. The trim removed 4 bases at V and 2 bases at J, leaving 1 base unmatched. Germline CDR1 and CDR2: FNHDT and SITEND (reference sequence). The CDR3 is 13 residues long. CDR3 residues: CASSGDSQDTQYF. Incomplete CDR3 DNA: TGTGCCAGCAGTGGGGACAGCCAAGAC.

This clone was observed at least ten times. Genes and germline come from the mouse. Read data end 4 residues before the CDR3 end; the end is taken from the germline J gene. J is TRBJ1-2 and V is TRBV13-3, with a possible D match to TRBD1 (6 bases). Per the germline V gene, CDR1 is NNHDY and CDR2 is SYVADS. The length of the CDR3 is 15 residues. Trimming stripped 2 bases from V and 3 bases from J, with 14 bases between. The CDR3 loop reads CASSDTGGADSDYTF. The part of the CDR3 DNA that was read is TGTGCCAGCAGTGACACGGGGGGGGCTGACTCC.